Included here is one T cell receptor beta chain sequence, with context. The V gene lost 1 base and the J gene lost 0 bases, with 7 bases spanning the gap. The V gene's germline CDR1 is LGHDT and CDR2 YNNKEL (reference sequence). The CDR3 loop spans 16 amino acids. These data belong to a study of blood T cell repertoires in COVID-19. Study details: Specimens from acute and convalescent COVID-19 originated in the United States, Italy and Spain.

In the authors' methods: Reference gene primer amplification gave estimated nucleated cell counts. Assay: immunoSEQ multiplex PCR; the TCRdb copy retains only in-frame clones and omits some. The V and J calls and clone size were taken over from that table, and D and trimming were inferred from the DNA. The repertoire consists of hundreds of thousands of clones, with approximately 88% occurring once and the leading ten covering around 0.7%. Sequenced sample: peripheral blood. The clonotype originates from a human donor in a cohort sampled during active COVID-19. The chain combines TRBV3-1 (or the pseudogene TRBV3-2) with TRBJ2-6, with D uncertain. Here the CDR3 reads CASSQAVTSGANVLTF. DNA of the CDR3: TGTGCCAGCAGCCAAGCAGTTACCTCTGGGGCCAACGTCCTGACTTTC.